The T cell receptor (beta chain) under discussion was sequenced for a study of blood T cells in healthy people across ages. Study results and caveats: Naive and antigen-experienced cells could not be conclusively compared, given unsorted PBMCs. The recorded TCR beta diversity per million T cells decreased in a roughly linear manner with age.

Germline-derived CDR1 and CDR2 are GTSNPN and SVGIG (reference sequence). The CDR3 runs to 15 residues. The V end lost 2 bases, the J end lost 7 bases, and 18 bases lay between the germline ends. Primers used in a second PCR of about 7 to 12 cycles were a sample-barcoded 5' primer and a J-beta primer mix. TCRdb redid the calling of the 5' RACE reads with MiXCR, one entry per CDR3 protein. The sample includes around 1,800,000 distinct CDR3 sequences, more than 35% seen only once; the top ten take approximately 22%. Details on this clonotype: Its cognate antigen is unknown.

This chain uses TRBV30 with TRBJ2-1; TRBD2 might be the D (7 bases). The sequence came from a human donor in good health. The specimen sequenced was blood. The CDR3 spells CAWSLGGLVLNEQFF. The DNA of the CDR3 is TGTGCCTGGAGTCTCGGGGGGCTCGTTTTAAATGAGCAGTTCTTC. The full variable domain, its missing parts supplied by reference TRBV30 and TRBJ2-1, is SQTIHQWPATLVQPVGSPLSLECTVEGTSNPNLYWYRQAAGRGLQLLFYSVGIGQISSEVPQNLSASRPQDRQFILSSKKLLLSDSGFYLCAWSLGGLVLNEQFFGPGTRLTVL.